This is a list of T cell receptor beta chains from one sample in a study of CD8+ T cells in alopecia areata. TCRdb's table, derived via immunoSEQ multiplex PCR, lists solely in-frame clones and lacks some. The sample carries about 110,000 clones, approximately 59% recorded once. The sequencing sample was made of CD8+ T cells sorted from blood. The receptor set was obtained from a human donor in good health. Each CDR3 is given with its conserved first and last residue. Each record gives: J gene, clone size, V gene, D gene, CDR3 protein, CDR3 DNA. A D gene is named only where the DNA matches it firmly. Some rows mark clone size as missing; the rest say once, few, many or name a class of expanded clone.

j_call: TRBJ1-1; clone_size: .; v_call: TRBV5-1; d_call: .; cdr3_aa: CASGGIEQGAFF; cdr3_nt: TGCGCCAGCGGGGGAATAGAGCAAGGAGCTTTCTTT
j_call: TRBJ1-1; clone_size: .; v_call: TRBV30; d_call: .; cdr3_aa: CAWDTLDTEAFF; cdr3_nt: TGTGCCTGGGATACCCTGGACACTGAAGCTTTCTTT
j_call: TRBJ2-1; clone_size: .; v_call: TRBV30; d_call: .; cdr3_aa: CAWGGNEQFF; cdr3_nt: TGTGCCTGGGGAGGTAATGAGCAGTTCTTC
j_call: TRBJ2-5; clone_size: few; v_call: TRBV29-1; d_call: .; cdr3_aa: CSVDGGILGAQYF; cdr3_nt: TGCAGCGTTGATGGAGGGATTCTAGGGGCCCAGTACTTC
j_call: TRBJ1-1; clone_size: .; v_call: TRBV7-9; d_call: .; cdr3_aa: CASSWGTEAFF; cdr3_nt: TGTGCCAGCAGCTGGGGGACTGAAGCTTTCTTT
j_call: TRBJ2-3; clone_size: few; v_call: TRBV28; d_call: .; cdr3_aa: CASSPPYRTERTDTQYF; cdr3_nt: TGTGCCAGCAGCCCTCCCTACCGGACAGAACGCACAGATACGCAGTATTTT
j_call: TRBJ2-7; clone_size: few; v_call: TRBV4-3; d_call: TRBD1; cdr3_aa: CASSHGQGAYEQYF; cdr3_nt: TGCGCCAGCAGCCACGGTCAGGGGGCCTACGAGCAGTACTTC
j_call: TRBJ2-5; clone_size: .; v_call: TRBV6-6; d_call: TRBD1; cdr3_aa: CASTLTGGGETQYF; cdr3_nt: TGTGCCAGCACTCTGACAGGGGGCGGGGAGACCCAGTACTTC
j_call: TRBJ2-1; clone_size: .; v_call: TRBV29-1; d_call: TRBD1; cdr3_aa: CSVVDRASYNEQFF; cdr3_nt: TGCAGCGTTGTTGACAGGGCCTCCTACAATGAGCAGTTCTTC
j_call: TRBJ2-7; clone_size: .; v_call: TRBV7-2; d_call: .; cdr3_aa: CASSMTGKAYEQYF; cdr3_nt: TGTGCCAGCAGCATGACAGGAAAAGCCTACGAGCAGTACTTC
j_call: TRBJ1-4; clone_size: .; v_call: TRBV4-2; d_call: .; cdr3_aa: CASSQNEKLFF; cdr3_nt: TGTGCCAGCAGCCAGAATGAAAAACTGTTTTTT
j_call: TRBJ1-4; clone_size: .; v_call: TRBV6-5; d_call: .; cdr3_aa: CASSYAPREKLFF; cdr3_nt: TGTGCCAGCAGCTACGCTCCGCGTGAAAAACTGTTTTTT
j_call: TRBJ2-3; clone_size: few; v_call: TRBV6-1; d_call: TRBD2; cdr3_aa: CASTEEAGGGKNTQYF; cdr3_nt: TGTGCCAGCACTGAAGAGGCGGGGGGCGGGAAAAATACGCAGTATTTT
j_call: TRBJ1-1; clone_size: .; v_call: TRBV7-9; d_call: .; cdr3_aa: CASHEPGNTEAFF; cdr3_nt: TGTGCCAGCCACGAACCGGGGAACACTGAAGCTTTCTTT
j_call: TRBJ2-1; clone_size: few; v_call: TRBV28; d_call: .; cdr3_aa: CASSLYSHNEQFF; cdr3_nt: TGTGCCAGCAGTTTATACAGTCACAATGAGCAGTTCTTC
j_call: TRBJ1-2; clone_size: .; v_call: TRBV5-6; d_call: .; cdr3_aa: CASSLGGNKFYGYTF; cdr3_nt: TGTGCCAGCAGCTTAGGAGGGAACAAGTTCTATGGCTACACCTTC
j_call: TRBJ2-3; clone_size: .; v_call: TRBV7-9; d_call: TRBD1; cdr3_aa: CASSFMTGSGGTDTQYF; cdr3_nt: TGTGCCAGCAGCTTCATGACAGGGAGCGGCGGCACAGATACGCAGTATTTT
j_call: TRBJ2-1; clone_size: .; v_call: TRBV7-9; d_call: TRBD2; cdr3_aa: CASSLGLAGATVDEQFF; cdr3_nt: TGTGCCAGCAGCTTAGGGCTAGCGGGGGCCACAGTGGATGAGCAGTTCTTC
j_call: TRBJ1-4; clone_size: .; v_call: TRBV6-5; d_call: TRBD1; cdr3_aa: CASSWDRGNEKLFF; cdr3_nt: TGTGCCAGCAGTTGGGACAGGGGTAATGAAAAACTGTTTTTT
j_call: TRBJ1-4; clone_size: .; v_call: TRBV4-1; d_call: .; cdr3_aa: CASSEETANEKLFF; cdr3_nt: TGCGCCAGCAGCGAGGAGACAGCTAATGAAAAACTGTTTTTT
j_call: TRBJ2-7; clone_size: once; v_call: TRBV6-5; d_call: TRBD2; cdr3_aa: CASRSSGGPPYEQYF; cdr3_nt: TGTGCCAGCAGGTCGAGCGGGGGACCTCCCTACGAGCAGTACTTC
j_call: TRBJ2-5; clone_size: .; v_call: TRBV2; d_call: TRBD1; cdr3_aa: CASSGGQIQETQYF; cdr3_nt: TGTGCCAGCAGTGGGGGACAGATCCAAGAGACCCAGTACTTC
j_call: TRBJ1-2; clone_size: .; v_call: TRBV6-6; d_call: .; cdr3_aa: CASSYMGADGYTF; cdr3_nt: TGTGCCAGCAGTTACATGGGGGCGGATGGCTACACCTTC
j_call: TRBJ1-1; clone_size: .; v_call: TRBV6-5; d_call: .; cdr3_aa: CASIQGEGAEAFF; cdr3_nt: TGTGCCAGCATCCAGGGAGAAGGTGCTGAAGCTTTCTTT
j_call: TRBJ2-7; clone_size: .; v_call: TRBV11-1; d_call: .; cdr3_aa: CASSLASGGTYEQYF; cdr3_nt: TGTGCCAGCAGCCTAGCCTCGGGGGGCACCTACGAGCAGTACTTC
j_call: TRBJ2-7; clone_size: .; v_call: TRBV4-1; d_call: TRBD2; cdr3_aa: CASSQVIAGGYEQYF; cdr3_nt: TGCGCCAGCAGCCAAGTTATAGCGGGGGGGTACGAGCAGTACTTC
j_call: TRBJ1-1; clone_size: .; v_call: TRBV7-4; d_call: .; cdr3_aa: CASTQLAVNTEAFF; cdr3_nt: TGTGCCAGCACCCAGTTGGCAGTGAACACTGAAGCTTTCTTT
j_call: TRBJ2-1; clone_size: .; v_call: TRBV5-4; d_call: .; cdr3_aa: CASSLGLLNEQFF; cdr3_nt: TGTGCCAGCAGCTTGGGACTCCTCAATGAGCAGTTCTTC
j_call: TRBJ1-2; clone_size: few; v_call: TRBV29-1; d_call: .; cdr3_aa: CSVCNNYGYTF; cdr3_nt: TGCAGCGTTTGTAATAACTATGGCTACACCTTC
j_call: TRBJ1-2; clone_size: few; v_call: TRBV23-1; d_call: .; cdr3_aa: CASRPKAAVGGNYGYTF; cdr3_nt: TGCGCCAGCAGGCCAAAGGCGGCGGTCGGAGGAAACTATGGCTACACCTTC
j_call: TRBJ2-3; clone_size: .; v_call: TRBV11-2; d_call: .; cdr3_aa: CASSLLNTDTQYF; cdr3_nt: TGTGCCAGCAGCTTACTCAACACAGATACGCAGTATTTT
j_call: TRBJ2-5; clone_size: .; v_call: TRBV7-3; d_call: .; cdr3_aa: CASSLGQQETQYF; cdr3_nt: TGTGCCAGCAGCCTAGGACAGCAAGAGACCCAGTACTTC
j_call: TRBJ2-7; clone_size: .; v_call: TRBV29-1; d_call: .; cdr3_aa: CSVEMDSGYEQYF; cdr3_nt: TGCAGCGTTGAGATGGATAGCGGCTACGAGCAGTACTTC
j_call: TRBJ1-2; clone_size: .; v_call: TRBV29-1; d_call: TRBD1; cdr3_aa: CSVVFLGQGSGYTF; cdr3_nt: TGCAGCGTTGTATTTCTGGGACAGGGCTCTGGCTACACCTTC
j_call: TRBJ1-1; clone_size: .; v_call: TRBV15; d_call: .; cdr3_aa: CATSRDRAGPKAFF; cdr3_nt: TGTGCCACCAGCAGAGATCGGGCAGGACCTAAAGCTTTCTTT
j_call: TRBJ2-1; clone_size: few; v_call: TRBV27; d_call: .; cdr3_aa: CASSPHPAGDNEQFF; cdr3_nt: TGTGCCAGCAGTCCCCACCCGGCCGGGGACAATGAGCAGTTCTTC
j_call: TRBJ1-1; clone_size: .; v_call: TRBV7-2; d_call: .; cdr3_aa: CASSLGTGEAFF; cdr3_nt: TGTGCCAGCAGCTTAGGCACGGGTGAAGCTTTCTTT
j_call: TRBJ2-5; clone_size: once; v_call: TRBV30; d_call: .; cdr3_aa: CAWSPDPDPQETQYF; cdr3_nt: TGTGCCTGGAGTCCGGACCCGGACCCCCAAGAGACCCAGTACTTC
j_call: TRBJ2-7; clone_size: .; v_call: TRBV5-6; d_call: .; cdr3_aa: CASSLGTSLIYEQYF; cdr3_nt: TGTGCCAGCAGCTTGGGAACAAGTCTCATCTACGAGCAGTACTTC
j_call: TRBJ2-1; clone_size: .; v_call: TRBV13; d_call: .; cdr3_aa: CASSPSFNEQFF; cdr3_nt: TGTGCCAGCAGCCCTTCTTTCAATGAGCAGTTCTTC
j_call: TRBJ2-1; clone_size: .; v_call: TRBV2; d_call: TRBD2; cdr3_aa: CASRTSGGFMEQFF; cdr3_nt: TGTGCCAGCCGGACTAGCGGGGGGTTCATGGAGCAGTTCTTC
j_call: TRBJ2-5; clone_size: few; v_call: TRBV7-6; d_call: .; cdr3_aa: CASSLEGTQYF; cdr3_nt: TGTGCCAGCAGCTTAGAGGGGACCCAGTACTTC
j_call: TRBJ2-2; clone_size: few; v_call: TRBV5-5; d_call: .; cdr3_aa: CASSSGTIYTGELFF; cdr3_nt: TGTGCCAGCAGCTCCGGGACAATATACACCGGGGAGCTGTTTTTT
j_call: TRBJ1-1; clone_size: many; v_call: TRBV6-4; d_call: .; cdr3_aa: CASSDSLSTEAFF; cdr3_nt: TGTGCCAGCAGTGACTCCCTCAGCACTGAAGCTTTCTTT
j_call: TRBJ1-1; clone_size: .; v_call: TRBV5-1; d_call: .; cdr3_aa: CASTTGNTEAFF; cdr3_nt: TGCGCCAGCACCACAGGGAACACTGAAGCTTTCTTT
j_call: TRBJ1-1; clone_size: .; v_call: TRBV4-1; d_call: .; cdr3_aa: CASSQVFGLNTEAFF; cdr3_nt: TGCGCCAGCAGCCAAGTGTTCGGGTTGAACACTGAAGCTTTCTTT
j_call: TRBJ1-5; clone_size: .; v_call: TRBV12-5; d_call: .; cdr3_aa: CASGFFLQFSNQPQHF; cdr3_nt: TGTGCTAGTGGTTTCTTTTTGCAGTTTAGCAATCAGCCCCAGCATTTT
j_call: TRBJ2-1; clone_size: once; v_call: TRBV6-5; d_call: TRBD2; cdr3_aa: CASSYTSGLGYEQFF; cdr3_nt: TGTGCCAGCAGTTACACTAGCGGTCTTGGGTACGAGCAGTTCTTC
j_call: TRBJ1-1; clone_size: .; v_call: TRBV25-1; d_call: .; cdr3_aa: CASSGSERPNTEAFF; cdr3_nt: TGTGCCAGCTCCGGGTCGGAAAGGCCCAACACTGAAGCTTTCTTT
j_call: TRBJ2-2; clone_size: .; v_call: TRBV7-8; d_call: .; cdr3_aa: CASSLERLLRGELFF; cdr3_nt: TGTGCCAGCAGCTTAGAAAGGCTCCTGAGGGGGGAGCTGTTTTTT
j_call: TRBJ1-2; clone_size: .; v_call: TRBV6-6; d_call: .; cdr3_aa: CAISEDSPGYTF; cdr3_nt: TGTGCCATCAGTGAGGACAGCCCTGGCTACACCTTC
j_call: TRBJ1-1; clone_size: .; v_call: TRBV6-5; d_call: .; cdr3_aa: CASSYSRGGTEAFF; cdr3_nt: TGTGCCAGCAGTTACTCGAGGGGGGGCACTGAAGCTTTCTTT
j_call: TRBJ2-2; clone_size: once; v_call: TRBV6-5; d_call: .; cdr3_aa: CASSYFLGATAGELFF; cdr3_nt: TGTGCCAGCAGTTACTTTCTGGGGGCGACGGCCGGGGAGCTGTTTTTT
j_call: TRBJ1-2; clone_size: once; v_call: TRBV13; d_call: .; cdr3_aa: CASSLGRGGRSRGNYGYTF; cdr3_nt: TGTGCCAGCAGCTTAGGCAGGGGAGGAAGGTCAAGGGGTAACTATGGCTACACCTTC
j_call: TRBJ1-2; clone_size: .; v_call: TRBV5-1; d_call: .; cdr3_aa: CASSFLWGERGYTF; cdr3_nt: TGCGCCAGCAGCTTCCTTTGGGGGGAGCGGGGCTACACCTTC